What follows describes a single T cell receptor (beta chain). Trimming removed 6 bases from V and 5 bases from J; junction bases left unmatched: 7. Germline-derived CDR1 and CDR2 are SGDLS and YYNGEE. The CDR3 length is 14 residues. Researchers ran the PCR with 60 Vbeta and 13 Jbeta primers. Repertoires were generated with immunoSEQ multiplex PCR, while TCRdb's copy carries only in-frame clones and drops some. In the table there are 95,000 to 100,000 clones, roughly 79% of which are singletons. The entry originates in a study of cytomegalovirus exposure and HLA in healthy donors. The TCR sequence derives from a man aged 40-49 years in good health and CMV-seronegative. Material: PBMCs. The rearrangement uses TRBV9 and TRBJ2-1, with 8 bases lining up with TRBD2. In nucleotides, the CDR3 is TGTGCCAGCAACCCGGGGGGGGCCGACAATGAGCAGTTCTTC. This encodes CASNPGGADNEQFF.